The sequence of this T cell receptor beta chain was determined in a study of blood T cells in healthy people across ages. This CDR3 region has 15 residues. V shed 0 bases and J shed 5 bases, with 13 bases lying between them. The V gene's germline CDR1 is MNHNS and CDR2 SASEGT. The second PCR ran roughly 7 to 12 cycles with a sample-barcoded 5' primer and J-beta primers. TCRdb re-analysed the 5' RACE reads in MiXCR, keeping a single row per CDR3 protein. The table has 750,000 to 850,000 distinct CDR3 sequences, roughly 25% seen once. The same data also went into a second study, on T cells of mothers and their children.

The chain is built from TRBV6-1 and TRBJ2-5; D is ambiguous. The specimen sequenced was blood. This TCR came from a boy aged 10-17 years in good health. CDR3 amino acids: CASSEAWGTAETQYF. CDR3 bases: TGTGCCAGCAGTGAAGCTTGGGGTACGGCGGAGACCCAGTACTTC.